A single sample is the source of the 11 T cell receptor beta chains below, sequenced in a study of blood T cell repertoires in COVID-19. The assay was immunoSEQ multiplex PCR, and TCRdb's table has in-frame clones only and misses some. The profile shows about 210,000 clones, 84% of them singletons. Sequencing used peripheral blood. These receptors came from a woman of 80 years or more with COVID-19, enrolled during active disease.

The J gene is TRBJ2-2, the V gene TRBV20-1, with 12 bases matching TRBD2. This CDR3 is 15 amino acids long. V lost 3 bases and J lost 6; bases outside the gene matches: 5. Germline V gene data show CDR1 as DFQATT and CDR2 as SNEGSKA (reference sequence). The CDR3 loop reads CSASATSGSSGELFF. CDR3 coding DNA: TGCAGTGCTAGTGCGACTAGCGGGAGTTCCGGGGAGCTGTTTTTT.

V and J are TRBV29-1 and TRBJ2-1; TRBD2 is a possible D gene (5 bases). The CDR3 spans 14 residues. V dropped 3 bases and J dropped 0 bases, with 9 bases sitting between them. Germline V gene data show CDR1 as SQVTM and CDR2 as ANQGSEA. The CDR3 nucleotides read TGCAGCGTTGAGGGGAGAGCCTCCTACAATGAGCAGTTCTTC. Translation gives CSVEGRASYNEQFF.

The sample holds a few counts of this clone. This rearrangement joins TRBV10-3 to TRBJ1-4; no definite D call. This CDR3 is 15 amino acids long. The germline gives CDR1 ENHRY, CDR2 SYGVKD. V dropped 6 bases and J dropped 3 bases, with 14 bases sitting between them. The CDR3 nucleotides read TGTGCCATCAGCCCAGGCAAGGGAGCTAATGAAAAACTGTTTTTT. Translation: CAISPGKGANEKLFF.

The rearrangement joins TRBV2 to TRBJ2-3, with a possible D match to TRBD1 (6 bases). The CDR3 has 12 amino acids. V lost 6 bases and J 4 bases, leaving 8 bases between the germline ends. Germline values: CDR1 SNHLY, CDR2 FYNNEI. The CDR3 is CASRTGPDTQYF. The CDR3 DNA is TGTGCCAGCAGGACAGGCCCAGATACGCAGTATTTT.

The chain combines TRBV5-1 with TRBJ2-3; TRBD2 matches 8 bases. This CDR3 has 16 residues. J gave up 3 bases and V 2 bases, and 8 bases lay outside the gene matches. Germline-derived CDR1 and CDR2 are SGHRS and YFSETQ. The CDR3 reads CASSFLTSETTDTQYF. CDR3 bases: TGCGCCAGCAGCTTCCTGACTAGCGAAACAACAGATACGCAGTATTTT.

V gene TRBV7-8 combines with J gene TRBJ1-5; 10 bases align to TRBD1. The CDR3 spans 15 residues. CDR1 is SGHVS, CDR2 FQNEAQ, per germline. V lost 3 bases, J lost 7 bases, and 6 bases stayed unmatched. CDR3 residues: CASSLQGQGYQPQHF. In DNA form, the CDR3 reads TGTGCCAGCAGCTTGCAGGGACAGGGGTACCAGCCCCAGCATTTT.

This chain joins TRBV6-4 and TRBJ2-3, with D perhaps matching TRBD1 (5 bases). CDR3 length: 14 residues. V was trimmed by 0 bases and J by 4 bases, leaving 8 bases between them. The germline CDR1 and CDR2 sequences are MRHNA and SNTAGT. The CDR3 is CASSDSGAADTQYF. The DNA of the CDR3 is TGTGCCAGCAGTGACTCAGGGGCGGCAGATACGCAGTATTTT.

The J gene is TRBJ1-2, the V gene TRBV7-2; D is unresolved. The length of the CDR3 is 15 residues. Germline loops: CDR1 SGHTA, CDR2 FQGNSA. Trimming shortened V by 3 bases and J by 4 bases, and 15 bases separated the two germline ends. CDR3: CASSLLSGNPYGYTF. DNA of the CDR3: TGTGCCAGCAGCTTGCTCTCCGGGAACCCCTATGGCTACACCTTC.

This rearrangement joins TRBV5-1 to TRBJ1-1; possibly TRBD1 for D (5 bases). The CDR3 is made up of 14 amino acids. V was pared by 0 bases and J by 0 bases, with 6 bases between. The germline V gene encodes CDR1 SGHRS and CDR2 YFSETQ. This CDR3 reads CASSLVQVNTEAFF. The CDR3 coding sequence is TGCGCCAGCAGCTTGGTACAGGTGAACACTGAAGCTTTCTTT.

The CDR3 nucleotides read TGTGCCAGCAGCCCCACTCCCCAAGAGACCCAGTACTTC. Residues: CASSPTPQETQYF. The rearrangement links TRBV7-3 to TRBJ2-5; no firm D call. The CDR3 loop spans 13 amino acids. Deletions cut 5 bases from V and 1 base from J, with 8 bases between. The germline gives CDR1 SGHTA, CDR2 FQGTGA.

V gene TRBV6-1 combines with J gene TRBJ1-1; D gene uncertain. This CDR3 region has 13 residues. Trimming shortened V by 3 bases and J by 5 bases, and 10 bases separated the two germline ends. The germline gives CDR1 MNHNS, CDR2 SASEGT. As DNA, the CDR3 is TGTGCCAGCAGTGAGAGAGAACGGACTGAAGCTTTCTTT. Translation: CASSERERTEAFF.